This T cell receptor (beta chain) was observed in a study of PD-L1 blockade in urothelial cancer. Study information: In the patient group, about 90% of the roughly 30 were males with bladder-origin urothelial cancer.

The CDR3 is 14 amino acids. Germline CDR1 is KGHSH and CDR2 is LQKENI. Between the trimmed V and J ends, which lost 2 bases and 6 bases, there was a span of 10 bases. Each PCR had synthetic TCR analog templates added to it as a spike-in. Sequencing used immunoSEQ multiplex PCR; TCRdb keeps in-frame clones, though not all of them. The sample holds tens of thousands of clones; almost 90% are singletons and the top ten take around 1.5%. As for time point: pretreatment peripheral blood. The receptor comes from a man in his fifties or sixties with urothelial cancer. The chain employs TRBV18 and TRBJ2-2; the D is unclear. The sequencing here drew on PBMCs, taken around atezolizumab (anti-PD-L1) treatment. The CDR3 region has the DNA TGTGCCAGCTCACCAAACTGGAGCGCCGGGGAGCTGTTTTTT. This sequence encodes CASSPNWSAGELFF.